Listed below are T cell receptor beta chains from one sample, sequenced in a study of blood T cell repertoires in COVID-19. This table comes from immunoSEQ multiplex PCR, and its TCRdb copy is limited to in-frame clones, with some not included. The sample contains over 20,000 clones, around 92% of which appear only once. Specimen: peripheral blood. These receptors all stem from an older man with active COVID-19. Both conserved end residues are part of each CDR3. The order of the fields is J gene, D gene, clone size, V gene, CDR3 DNA, CDR3 protein. The D gene is left open where the match is weak. The size field is filled for only some rows; it gives once, few, many or a size class.

>TRBJ1-2|-|-|TRBV7-2
TGTGCCAGCAGCCCGCCAGTTTATGGCTACACCTTC
CASSPPVYGYTF
>TRBJ2-3|-|-|TRBV19
TGTGCCACCCGAAGGCCCGGGTTCGGCACAGATACGCAGTATTTT
CATRRPGFGTDTQYF
>TRBJ2-5|-|-|TRBV4-3
TGCGCCAGCAGCCCGGGGGTGGCGAGGGAGACCCAGTACTTC
CASSPGVARETQYF
>TRBJ1-2|TRBD1|-|TRBV5-4
TGTGCCAGCAGCTCCCCGGGACAGACTATCTATGGCTACACCTTC
CASSSPGQTIYGYTF
>TRBJ1-1|TRBD1|-|TRBV7-2
TGTGCCAGCAGCCCCCATGGAGGGGGCAGGACTGAAGCTTTCTTT
CASSPHGGGRTEAFF
>TRBJ2-4|-|-|TRBV7-9
TGTGCCAGCAGCTTGGGAGCGGGCCTAGCCAAAAACATTCAGTACTTC
CASSLGAGLAKNIQYF
>TRBJ1-1|-|-|TRBV5-1
TGCGCCAGCAGCCTTTCAGGGGCGGACACTGAAGCTTTCTTT
CASSLSGADTEAFF
>TRBJ2-2|-|-|TRBV5-1
TGCGCCAGCAGCCCCGGTGGGGGGGGGCGCACCGGGGAGCTGTTTTTT
CASSPGGGGRTGELFF
>TRBJ2-7|TRBD1|-|TRBV4-3
TGCGCCAGCAGCTTCGGTGAGGGGGCGGTCTACGAGCAGTACTTC
CASSFGEGAVYEQYF
>TRBJ2-1|TRBD2|-|TRBV24-1
TGTGCCACCGGGACTAGCGGGGTTAATGAGCAGTTCTTC
CATGTSGVNEQFF
>TRBJ1-1|-|few|TRBV6-2/TRBV6-3
TGTGCCAGCAGCAACAGGGAGTACACTGAAGCTTTCTTT
CASSNREYTEAFF
>TRBJ1-3|-|-|TRBV28
TGTGCCAGCAGCCACACAGTCTCTGGAAACACCATATATTTT
CASSHTVSGNTIYF
>TRBJ1-2|TRBD1|-|TRBV28
TGTGCCAGCAGCCTAGGGACAGGGGTATCGAGCTACACCTTC
CASSLGTGVSSYTF
>TRBJ2-7|-|-|TRBV7-8
TGTGCCAGCAGCTTAGAGGGACTGCAGTACTTC
CASSLEGLQYF
>TRBJ2-7|-|-|TRBV7-2
TGTGCCAGCAGCTTAGTCTCAGGCTCCTACGAGCAGTACTTC
CASSLVSGSYEQYF
>TRBJ1-2|-|-|TRBV4-3
TGCGCCAGCAGCCAAGACCTAAAGGGAGGATACTATGGCTACACCTTC
CASSQDLKGGYYGYTF
>TRBJ1-4|-|-|TRBV2
TGTGCCAGCATCCTCCGGGGGGTTAATGAAAAACTGTTTTTT
CASILRGVNEKLFF
>TRBJ2-3|-|once|TRBV19
TGTGCCAGTAGTACTATAGCGGCCCGGTGGAGGCAGTATTTT
CASSTIAARWRQYF
>TRBJ1-1|-|-|TRBV5-1
TGCGCCAGCAGCTTGGGCGGCGGGGACACTGAAGCTTTCTTT
CASSLGGGDTEAFF
>TRBJ2-7|TRBD1|-|TRBV19
TGTGCCAGTAGCGCCCGGACAGGGTACCTCTCTACCTACGAGCAGTACTTC
CASSARTGYLSTYEQYF
>TRBJ2-5|TRBD1|-|TRBV7-2
TGTGCCAGCAGCTTAGAAAGGGGGCGTTTTTCTATTCAGTACTTC
CASSLERGRFSIQYF
>TRBJ2-3|TRBD2|-|TRBV5-6
TGTGCCAGCAGCCGAGGTGGCGGGGGGAGGCCAGATACGCAGTATTTT
CASSRGGGGRPDTQYF
>TRBJ2-7|-|-|TRBV18
TGTGCCAGCTCACCAGACAGCTACGAGCAGTACTTC
CASSPDSYEQYF
>TRBJ2-1|TRBD2|-|TRBV9
TGTGCCAGCAGCGTAGGACTAGCGGGGGCCTTGATTGGGTCCTACAATGAGCAGTTCTTC
CASSVGLAGALIGSYNEQFF
>TRBJ1-2|TRBD1|-|TRBV18
TGTGCCAGCTCCGCCGGACAGGGGATAGATGGCTACACCTTC
CASSAGQGIDGYTF
>TRBJ1-1|-|-|TRBV7-9
TGTGCCAGCAGCTTACAGGGTAACACTGAAGCTTTCTTT
CASSLQGNTEAFF
>TRBJ1-5|-|-|TRBV3-1/TRBV3-2
TGTGCCAGCAGCTGGTCGGGCAATCAGCCCCAGCATTTT
CASSWSGNQPQHF
>TRBJ2-5|-|-|TRBV5-1
TGCGCCAGCAGCTTGTTGGGAGATCTCCAAGAGACCCAGTACTTC
CASSLLGDLQETQYF
>TRBJ1-1|-|-|TRBV3-1/TRBV3-2
TGTGCCAGCAGCCAGGGAGGGGACGCTTTCTTT
CASSQGGDAFF
>TRBJ1-2|-|-|TRBV10-3
TGTGCCATCAGTGGGGTCAGGTCCTATGGCTACACCTTC
CAISGVRSYGYTF
>TRBJ2-1|TRBD2|-|TRBV19
TGTGCCAGTAGTATGACTAGCGGACCTTCCTACAATGAGCAGTTCTTC
CASSMTSGPSYNEQFF
>TRBJ1-4|-|-|TRBV18
TGTGCCAGCTCACCACAGGAGGCACTAAATGAAAAACTGTTTTTT
CASSPQEALNEKLFF
>TRBJ2-7|-|few|TRBV4-3
TGCGCCAGCAGCCAAGAGGGGGGTCTTTATCCCTACGAGCAGTACTTC
CASSQEGGLYPYEQYF
>TRBJ2-5|-|once|TRBV6-5
TGTGCCAGCAGTTACCGCCAGGGACTCGGGGAGACCCAGTACTTC
CASSYRQGLGETQYF